These T cell receptor beta chains were read from a single sample in a study of blood T cell repertoires in COVID-19. Produced via immunoSEQ multiplex PCR; TCRdb's table is partial and in-frame only. The sample yields some 83,000 clones, approximately 80% seen once. The sequenced sample was peripheral blood. The receptors were sampled from a man between 60 and 70 years old with active or convalescent COVID-19. Each CDR3 is given with its conserved first and last residue. Fields, in order: V gene, D gene, clone size, J gene, CDR3 protein, CDR3 DNA. D genes are given only for firm matches. Not all rows give a size; the values are once, few, many and, for expanded clones, a class.

TRBV6-2/TRBV6-3	.	.	TRBJ1-2	CASSYGQDYGYTF	TGTGCCAGCAGTTACGGGCAGGACTATGGCTACACCTTC
TRBV7-3	TRBD2	once	TRBJ2-5	CASSPGLAAYQETQYF	TGTGCCAGCAGCCCAGGACTAGCGGCGTACCAAGAGACCCAGTACTTC
TRBV5-4	TRBD1	.	TRBJ1-5	CASSTGQGWASEPQHF	TGTGCCAGCAGCACTGGACAGGGGTGGGCGTCGGAGCCCCAGCATTTT
TRBV7-2	.	once	TRBJ2-4	CASSFRPRGSPEGKNIQYF	TGTGCCAGCAGCTTTAGGCCCAGGGGCAGCCCTGAGGGCAAAAACATTCAGTACTTC
TRBV19	TRBD2	once	TRBJ2-7	CASSQAGSGLYEQYF	TGTGCCAGTAGCCAAGCGGGGTCCGGCCTCTACGAGCAGTACTTC
TRBV7-3	TRBD1	.	TRBJ2-3	CASSPQQGDTQYF	TGTGCCAGCAGCCCTCAACAGGGGGATACGCAGTATTTT
TRBV6-4	.	many	TRBJ1-1	CASSASPGNTEAFF	TGTGCCAGCAGTGCCTCGCCGGGGAACACTGAAGCTTTCTTT
TRBV7-3	TRBD2	.	TRBJ2-5	CASSRGLEQETQYF	TGTGCCAGCAGCCGGGGACTAGAACAAGAGACCCAGTACTTC
TRBV18	TRBD1	.	TRBJ1-2	CASSPRTGENYGYTF	TGTGCCAGCTCCCCTCGGACAGGGGAAAACTATGGCTACACCTTC
TRBV2	TRBD1	.	TRBJ2-7	CASSEAGDSLSSYEQYF	TGTGCCAGCAGTGAAGCTGGGGACAGCCTGAGCTCCTACGAGCAGTACTTC
TRBV27	TRBD1	.	TRBJ1-6	CASSSDRGPYNSPLHF	TGTGCCAGCAGTTCGGACAGGGGGCCTTATAATTCACCCCTCCACTTT
TRBV18	.	.	TRBJ2-1	CASSPSSGEQFF	TGTGCCAGCTCACCGTCTAGTGGCGAGCAGTTCTTC
TRBV12-1	.	.	TRBJ2-1	CASSFAHPSPSRDEQFF	TGTGCCAGCAGCTTTGCCCACCCTAGTCCCTCTCGGGATGAGCAGTTCTTC
TRBV5-1	TRBD1	few	TRBJ2-3	CASSSGTGTDTQYF	TGCGCCAGCAGCTCCGGGACAGGGACAGATACGCAGTATTTT
TRBV3-1/TRBV3-2	TRBD2	once	TRBJ2-3	CASSQVTGTSGRANTQYF	TGTGCCAGCAGCCAAGTGACCGGGACTAGCGGGAGAGCTAATACGCAGTATTTT
TRBV9	TRBD2	.	TRBJ2-1	CASSVVPLTSGGHNEQFF	TGTGCCAGCAGCGTAGTGCCCCTGACTAGCGGGGGACACAATGAGCAGTTCTTC
TRBV7-9	.	once	TRBJ2-5	CASSKGQIQETQYF	TGTGCCAGCAGCAAAGGACAGATACAAGAGACCCAGTACTTC
TRBV10-3	.	few	TRBJ2-1	CAAQWSDLYNEQFF	TGTGCCGCCCAGTGGTCCGATCTTTACAATGAGCAGTTCTTC
TRBV18	TRBD1	.	TRBJ1-1	CASSQQQGARTEAFF	TGTGCCAGCTCACAACAACAGGGGGCAAGGACTGAAGCTTTCTTT
TRBV6-5	.	.	TRBJ2-1	CASSYGLFNEQFF	TGTGCCAGCAGTTACGGGCTCTTCAATGAGCAGTTCTTC
TRBV19	.	.	TRBJ1-4	CASSIQGTNEKLFF	TGTGCCAGTAGTATCCAGGGCACTAATGAAAAACTGTTTTTT
TRBV6-5	TRBD1	.	TRBJ1-4	CASSHGDRAEKLFF	TGTGCCAGCAGTCACGGGGACAGGGCTGAAAAACTGTTTTTT
TRBV9	.	few	TRBJ1-6	CASSSRSYPGSPLHF	TGTGCCAGCAGCTCCCGGTCCTACCCGGGGTCACCCCTCCACTTT
TRBV6-5	.	.	TRBJ2-5	CASRTAQETQYF	TGTGCCAGTAGGACAGCCCAAGAGACCCAGTACTTC
TRBV29-1	.	.	TRBJ2-3	CSVVGVSTDTQYF	TGCAGCGTTGTCGGGGTTAGCACAGATACGCAGTATTTT
TRBV4-1	TRBD2	once	TRBJ2-1	CASSQGGGARRAAYNEQFF	TGCGCCAGCAGCCAAGGCGGGGGGGCTCGCAGGGCCGCCTACAATGAGCAGTTCTTC
TRBV6-2/TRBV6-3	.	.	TRBJ2-7	CASSYAGPYEQYF	TGTGCCAGCAGTTATGCGGGTCCCTACGAGCAGTACTTC
TRBV6-6	.	.	TRBJ1-5	CASSYSESNQPQHF	TGTGCCAGCAGTTACTCGGAGAGTAATCAGCCCCAGCATTTT
TRBV2	.	.	TRBJ2-6	CASSEARGIGANVLTF	TGTGCCAGCAGTGAAGCTAGGGGGATCGGGGCCAACGTCCTGACTTTC
TRBV12-5	.	once	TRBJ2-3	CASGRRQADTQYF	TGTGCTAGTGGTCGCCGACAGGCAGATACGCAGTATTTT
TRBV19	TRBD1	.	TRBJ1-1	CASNDRANTEAFF	TGTGCCAGTAATGACAGGGCGAACACTGAAGCTTTCTTT
TRBV19	TRBD1	.	TRBJ2-1	CASSRGDRSSYNEQFF	TGTGCCAGTAGTAGGGGGGACAGGAGCTCCTACAATGAGCAGTTCTTC
TRBV18	TRBD1	.	TRBJ2-5	CASSSLDRGGQETQYF	TGTGCCAGCTCATCCCTGGACAGGGGAGGTCAAGAGACCCAGTACTTC
TRBV7-9	TRBD1	.	TRBJ1-5	CASSSDRGAAQHF	TGTGCCAGCAGCTCGGACAGGGGGGCGGCCCAGCATTTT
TRBV18	TRBD1	few	TRBJ1-5	CASSRERTGFQPQHF	TGTGCCAGCTCTCGGGAGCGGACAGGGTTTCAGCCCCAGCATTTT
TRBV6-1	.	.	TRBJ1-1	CASSEALADEAFF	TGTGCCAGCAGTGAAGCGCTGGCTGATGAAGCTTTCTTT
TRBV12-3/TRBV12-4	TRBD1	few	TRBJ2-7	CASSLRDSYEQYF	TGTGCCAGCAGTCTCCGGGACAGCTACGAGCAGTACTTC
TRBV3-1/TRBV3-2	.	.	TRBJ1-1	CASSGQGSRTEAFF	TGTGCCAGCAGTGGTCAGGGGTCGAGGACTGAAGCTTTCTTT
TRBV7-2	TRBD2	.	TRBJ2-2	CASSLDWTSGVNTGELFF	TGTGCCAGCAGCTTAGACTGGACTAGCGGGGTGAACACCGGGGAGCTGTTTTTT
TRBV4-1	TRBD1	.	TRBJ1-1	CASRWTGDNTEAFF	TGCGCCAGCAGGTGGACAGGGGATAACACTGAAGCTTTCTTT
TRBV7-9	TRBD1	.	TRBJ1-6	CASSYPDRGGNSPLHF	TGTGCCAGCAGCTACCCGGACAGGGGAGGTAATTCACCCCTCCACTTT
TRBV24-1	.	few	TRBJ1-2	CATSDSGYGYTF	TGTGCCACCAGTGATTCCGGCTATGGCTACACCTTC
TRBV7-2	TRBD2	.	TRBJ2-2	CASSLVPGGDTGELFF	TGTGCCAGCAGCTTAGTACCGGGGGGGGATACCGGGGAGCTGTTTTTT
TRBV15	TRBD1	.	TRBJ1-2	CATSRGQGAIYGYTF	TGTGCCACCAGCAGAGGACAGGGAGCCATCTATGGCTACACCTTC
TRBV5-1	.	.	TRBJ2-1	CASSISGSVSSYNEQFF	TGCGCCAGCAGCATAAGCGGGTCCGTAAGCTCCTACAATGAGCAGTTCTTC
TRBV11-2	TRBD2	.	TRBJ2-2	CASSPWTSGGYTGELFF	TGTGCCAGCAGCCCTTGGACTAGCGGGGGGTACACCGGGGAGCTGTTTTTT
TRBV11-3	.	.	TRBJ1-1	CASSLGRMNTEAFF	TGTGCCAGCAGCTTGGGCAGGATGAACACTGAAGCTTTCTTT
TRBV27	TRBD2	.	TRBJ2-1	CASSSRTSGGNEQFF	TGTGCCAGCAGTTCCCGGACTAGCGGGGGCAATGAGCAGTTCTTC
TRBV2	.	.	TRBJ1-5	CASSEVYSNQPQHF	TGTGCCAGCAGTGAGGTCTATAGCAATCAGCCCCAGCATTTT
TRBV6-5	.	.	TRBJ2-2	CASSYSSGWDTGELFF	TGTGCCAGCAGTTACTCGTCGGGGTGGGACACCGGGGAGCTGTTTTTT
TRBV30	.	medium-sized	TRBJ1-2	CAWSVLDSSNYGYTF	TGTGCCTGGAGTGTCCTGGACAGTTCTAACTATGGCTACACCTTC